The count of the clone carrying this T cell receptor beta chain is one. When the RNA was reverse transcribed, random hexamers were used with an input of about 0.45 to 1 ug. Amplification of TCR beta CDR3 spanned 54 Vbeta and 13 Jbeta via immunoSEQ multiplex PCR. Using its own MiXCR run on the immunoSEQ multiplex PCR reads, TCRdb lists one record per CDR3 protein. The profile covers 250,000 to 300,000 distinct CDR3 sequences, with around 83% appearing a single time and approximately 0.11% taken by the ten largest. Sequencing of TCR beta was carried out in blood CD8+ and CD4+ T cells. The multiple sclerosis controls comprised treatment-naive patients whose relapsing-remitting disease was stable or active. CD8+ and CD4+ T cells were negatively isolated; TEMRA cells were FACS-enriched. Germline CDR1 is KGHSH and CDR2 is LQKENI. The CDR3 consists of 14 residues. Trimming cost V 3 bases and J 3 bases, with 12 bases left between them.

This record belongs to a study of CD8 T cells in Susac syndrome. V usage is TRBV18 and J usage is TRBJ2-7, with D possibly TRBD1 on 6 matching bases. The clonotype was recovered from a human donor with multiple sclerosis. Sequences were obtained from CD8+ T cells from PBMCs. CDR3 in DNA: TGTGCCAGCTCACCGAGTGGCAGGGGCTACGAGCAGTACTTC. Its protein product is CASSPSGRGYEQYF.